The sequence of this T cell receptor (beta chain) was determined in a study of blood T cell repertoires in COVID-19. Across the whole study: Material from acute and convalescent COVID-19 was sourced from the United States, Italy and Spain. The analysed material was cDNA or gDNA that came from T cells, B-cell-depleted T cells, or PBMCs.

Under the authors' procedure: Researchers report that nucleated cell counts were estimated from reference gene primer amplification. The protocol was immunoSEQ multiplex PCR, while the TCRdb copy is restricted to in-frame clones and leaves out a portion. V, J and clone size derive from that table, while D and trimming were established from the DNA sequence. The sample lists under 85,000 clones, roughly four fifths occurring once. The germline V gene has CDR1 SEHNR and CDR2 FQNEAQ (reference sequence). CDR3 size: 16 residues. Losses at the gene ends were 2 bases for V and 5 bases for J; bases not matched to a gene: 5.

This clonotype originated in a human donor in a cohort sampled during active COVID-19. The rearrangement links TRBV7-9 to TRBJ2-5, with 13 bases fitting TRBD2. The specimen was peripheral blood. The CDR3 nucleotides are TGTGCCAGCAGCTTAACTAGCGGGGGGGCCTCGGAGACCCAGTACTTC. Its protein product is CASSLTSGGASETQYF.